The T cell receptor (beta chain) under discussion was sequenced for a study of cytomegalovirus exposure and HLA in healthy donors. The CDR3 spans 16 residues. Germline CDR1 is MNHEY and CDR2 is SVGAGI. V lost 0 bases to trimming and J lost 7 bases, with 16 bases between them. General study points: High sensitivity and specificity were reportedly achieved when the classifier diagnosed cytomegalovirus status. It was taken for granted in presence/absence analyses that sequencing depth across donors was roughly uniform.

Everyone who donated was a healthy bone marrow donor. Use of 60 Vbeta and 13 Jbeta primers characterized the PCR. In the original analysis: There were 80 million or so unique TCR beta chains by a later count, and approximately 10 million of them were shared. Sequencing used immunoSEQ multiplex PCR; TCRdb keeps in-frame clones, though not all of them. V and J calls and clone size are those listed in that table; D and trimming were worked out from the DNA. The sample yields 90,000 to 130,000 clones, around 80% seen once. This clone occurred a few times. Its antigen is not known. The TCR sequence derives from a man younger than 40 in good health and CMV-seropositive. Material: PBMCs. This chain joins TRBV6-5 and TRBJ2-1, with D perhaps TRBD2 (5 bases). The DNA for the CDR3 is TGTGCCAGCAGTTACTCGACTCTACTGAGGGTAAATGAGCAGTTCTTC. Its protein is CASSYSTLLRVNEQFF.